This T cell receptor (beta chain) was profiled in a study of blood T cell repertoires in COVID-19. Study-wide background: The United States, Italy and Spain were the sources of the acute and convalescent COVID-19 samples. In each case, the material was cDNA or gDNA derived from T cells, B-cell-depleted T cells, or PBMCs.

This clone was counted between two and nine times. Authors' methods: Amplifying reference gene primers gave estimates of nucleated cell counts. TCRdb keeps only in-frame clones here, not all; method: immunoSEQ multiplex PCR. The V and J calls and clone size were taken over from that table, and D and trimming were inferred from the DNA. This table has roughly 120,000 clones, about 79% appearing once. CDR1 and CDR2 (germline): SGHRS, YFSETQ. V lost 3 bases, J lost 0 bases, and 13 bases lay in between. The CDR3 contains 17 residues. Material: peripheral blood. This rearrangement joins TRBV5-1 to TRBJ2-6; D is perhaps TRBD2 (6 bases). The clonotype comes from a woman aged 80 or older with active or convalescent COVID-19. CDR3 in DNA: TGCGCCAGCAGCTGGGAGGTGATGGCCTCTGGGGCCAACGTCCTGACTTTC. It yields the protein CASSWEVMASGANVLTF.